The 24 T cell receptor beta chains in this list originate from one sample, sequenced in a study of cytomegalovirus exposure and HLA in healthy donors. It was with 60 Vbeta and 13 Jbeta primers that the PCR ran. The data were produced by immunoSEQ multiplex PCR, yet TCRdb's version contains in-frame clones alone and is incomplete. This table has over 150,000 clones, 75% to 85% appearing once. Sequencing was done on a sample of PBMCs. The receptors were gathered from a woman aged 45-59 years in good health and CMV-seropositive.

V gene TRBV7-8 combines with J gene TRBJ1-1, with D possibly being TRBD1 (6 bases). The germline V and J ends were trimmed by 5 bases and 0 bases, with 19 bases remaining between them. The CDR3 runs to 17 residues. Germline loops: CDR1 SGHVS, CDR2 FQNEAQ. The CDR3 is CASSRRAGARMNTEAFF. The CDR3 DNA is TGTGCCAGCAGCCGGAGAGCGGGGGCGCGCATGAACACTGAAGCTTTCTTT. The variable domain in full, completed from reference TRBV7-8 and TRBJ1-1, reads GAGVSQSPRYKVAKRGQDVALRCDPISGHVSLFWYQQALGQGPEFLTYFQNEAQLDKSGLPSDRFFAERPEGSVSTLKIQRTQQEDSAVYLCASSRRAGARMNTEAFFGQGTRLTVV.

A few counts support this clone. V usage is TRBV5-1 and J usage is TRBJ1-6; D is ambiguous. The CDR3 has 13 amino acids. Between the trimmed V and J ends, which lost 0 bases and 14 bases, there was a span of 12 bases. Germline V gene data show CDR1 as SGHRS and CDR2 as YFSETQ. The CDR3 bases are TGCGCCAGCAGCTTGGCCGGGGAGGGATCCCTCCACTTT. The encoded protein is CASSLAGEGSLHF.

The CDR3 coding sequence is TGTGCCACCTCGGGGGGATCCTACGAGCAGTACTTC. Its translation is CATSGGSYEQYF. The chain uses TRBV11-2 and TRBJ2-7, with TRBD2 matching 7 bases. The junction had 4 bases not matched to a gene; V was cut back by 10 bases and J by 1 base. The CDR3 has 12 amino acids. Germline V gene data show CDR1 as SGHAT and CDR2 as FQNNGV.

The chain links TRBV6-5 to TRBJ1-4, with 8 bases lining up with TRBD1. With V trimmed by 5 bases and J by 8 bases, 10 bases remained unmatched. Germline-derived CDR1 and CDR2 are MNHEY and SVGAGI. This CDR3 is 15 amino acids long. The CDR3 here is CASSQFRGRVEKLFF. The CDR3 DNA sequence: TGTGCCAGCAGTCAATTCAGGGGGCGGGTAGAAAAACTGTTTTTT.

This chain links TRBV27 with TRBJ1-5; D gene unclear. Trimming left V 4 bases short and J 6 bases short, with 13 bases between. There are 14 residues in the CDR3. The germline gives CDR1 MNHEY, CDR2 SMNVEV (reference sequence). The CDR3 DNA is TGTGCCAGCAGTTCCATTCGAGGAGGTCAGCCCCAGCATTTT. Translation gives CASSSIRGGQPQHF.

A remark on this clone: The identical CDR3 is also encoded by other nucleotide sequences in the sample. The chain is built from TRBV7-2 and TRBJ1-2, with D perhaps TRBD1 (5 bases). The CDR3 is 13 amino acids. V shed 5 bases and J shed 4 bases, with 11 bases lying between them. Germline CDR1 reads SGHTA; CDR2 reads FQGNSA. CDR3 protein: CASSLDSFYGYTF. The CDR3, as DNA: TGTGCCAGCAGCCTAGACAGCTTCTATGGCTACACCTTC.

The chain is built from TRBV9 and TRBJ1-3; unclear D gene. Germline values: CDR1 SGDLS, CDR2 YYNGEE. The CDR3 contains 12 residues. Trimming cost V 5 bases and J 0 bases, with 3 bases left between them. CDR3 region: CASRASGNTIYF. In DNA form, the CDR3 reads TGTGCCAGCAGAGCCTCTGGAAACACCATATATTTT. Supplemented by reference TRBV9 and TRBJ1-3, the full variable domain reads DSGVTQTPKHLITATGQRVTLRCSPRSGDLSVYWYQQSLDQGLQFLIQYYNGEERAKGNILERFSAQQFPDLHSELNLSSLELGDSALYFCASRASGNTIYFGEGSWLTVV.

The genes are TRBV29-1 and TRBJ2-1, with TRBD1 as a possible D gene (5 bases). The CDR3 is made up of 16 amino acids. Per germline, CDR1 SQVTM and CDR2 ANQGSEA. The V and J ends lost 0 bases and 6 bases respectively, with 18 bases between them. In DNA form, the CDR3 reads TGCAGCGTTGAAGATCAGGTCTTTCAGGGCGTCAATGAGCAGTTCTTC. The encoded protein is CSVEDQVFQGVNEQFF.

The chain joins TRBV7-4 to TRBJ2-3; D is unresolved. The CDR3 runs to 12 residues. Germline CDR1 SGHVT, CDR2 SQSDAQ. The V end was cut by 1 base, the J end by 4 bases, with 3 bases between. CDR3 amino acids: CASSLVADTQYF. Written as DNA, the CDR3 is TGTGCCAGCAGCTTAGTAGCAGATACGCAGTATTTT. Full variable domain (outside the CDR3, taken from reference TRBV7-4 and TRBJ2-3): GAGVSQSPRYKVAKRGRDVALRCDSISGHVTLYWYRQTLGQGSEVLTYSQSDAQRDKSGRPSGRFSAERPERSVSTLKIQRTEQGDSAVYLCASSLVADTQYFGPGTRLTVL.

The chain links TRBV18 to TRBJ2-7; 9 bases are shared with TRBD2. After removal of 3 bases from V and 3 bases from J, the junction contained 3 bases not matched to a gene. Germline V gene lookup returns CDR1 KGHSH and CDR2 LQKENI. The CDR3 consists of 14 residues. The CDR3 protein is CASSPSGGNYEQYF. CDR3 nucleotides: TGTGCCAGCTCACCGAGCGGGGGGAACTACGAGCAGTACTTC.

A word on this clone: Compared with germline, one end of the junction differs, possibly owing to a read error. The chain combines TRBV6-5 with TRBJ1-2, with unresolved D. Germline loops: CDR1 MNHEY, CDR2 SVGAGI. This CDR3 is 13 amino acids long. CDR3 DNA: TGTGCCAGCAGTTACTCCTCGAGGTTCAGCGTCGCCTTC. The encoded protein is CASSYSSRFSVAF.

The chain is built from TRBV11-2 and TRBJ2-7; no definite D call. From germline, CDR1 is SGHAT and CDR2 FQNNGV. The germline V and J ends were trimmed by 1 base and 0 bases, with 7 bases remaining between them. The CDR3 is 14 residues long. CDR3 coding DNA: TGTGCCAGCAGCTTAGTTGCAGGCTCCTACGAGCAGTACTTC. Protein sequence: CASSLVAGSYEQYF.

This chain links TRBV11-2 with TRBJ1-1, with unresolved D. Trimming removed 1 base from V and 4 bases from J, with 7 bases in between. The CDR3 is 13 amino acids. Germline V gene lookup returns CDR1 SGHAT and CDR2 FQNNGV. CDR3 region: CASSLGQLTEAFF. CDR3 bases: TGTGCCAGCAGCTTAGGACAACTCACTGAAGCTTTCTTT.

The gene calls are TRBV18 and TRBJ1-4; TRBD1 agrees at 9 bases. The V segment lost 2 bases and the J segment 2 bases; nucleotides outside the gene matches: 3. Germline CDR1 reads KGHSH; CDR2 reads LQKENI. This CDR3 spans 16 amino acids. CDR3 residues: CASSPRDRDTNEKLFF. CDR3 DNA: TGTGCCAGCTCACCAAGGGACAGGGATACTAATGAAAAACTGTTTTTT.

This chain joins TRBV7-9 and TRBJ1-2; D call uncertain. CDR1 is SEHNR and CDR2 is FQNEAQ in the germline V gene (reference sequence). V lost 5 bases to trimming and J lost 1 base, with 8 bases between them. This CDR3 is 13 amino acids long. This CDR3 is CASSGGVNYGYTF. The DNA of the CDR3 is TGTGCCAGCAGCGGCGGGGTTAACTATGGCTACACCTTC.

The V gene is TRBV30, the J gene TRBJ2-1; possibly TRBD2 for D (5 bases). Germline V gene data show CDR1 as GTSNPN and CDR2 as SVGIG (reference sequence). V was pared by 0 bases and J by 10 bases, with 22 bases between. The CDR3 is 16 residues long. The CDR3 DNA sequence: TGTGCCTGGAGTGTACGAGGGTTAGCTAGTTTTCAGGAGCAGTTCTTC. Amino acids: CAWSVRGLASFQEQFF.

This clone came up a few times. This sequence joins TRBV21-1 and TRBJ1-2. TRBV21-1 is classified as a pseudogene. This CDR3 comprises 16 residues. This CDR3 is CASHGGALGARHGYTF. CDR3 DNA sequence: TGTGCCTCGCACGGAGGGGCGCTCGGCGCTAGGCATGGCTACACCTTC.

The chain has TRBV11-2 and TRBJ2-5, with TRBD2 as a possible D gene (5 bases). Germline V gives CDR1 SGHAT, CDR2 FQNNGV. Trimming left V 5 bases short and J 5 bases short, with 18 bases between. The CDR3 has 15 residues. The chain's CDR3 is CASSLTGIQLETQYF. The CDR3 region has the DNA TGTGCCAGCAGCCTAACCGGGATTCAACTGGAGACCCAGTACTTC.

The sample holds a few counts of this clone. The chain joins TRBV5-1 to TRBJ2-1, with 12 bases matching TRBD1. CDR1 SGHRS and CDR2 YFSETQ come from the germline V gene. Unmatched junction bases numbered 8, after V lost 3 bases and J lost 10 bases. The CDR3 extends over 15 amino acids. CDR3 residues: CASSWRDRGQGEQFF. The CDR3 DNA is TGCGCCAGCAGCTGGCGGGACAGGGGGCAGGGGGAGCAGTTCTTC.

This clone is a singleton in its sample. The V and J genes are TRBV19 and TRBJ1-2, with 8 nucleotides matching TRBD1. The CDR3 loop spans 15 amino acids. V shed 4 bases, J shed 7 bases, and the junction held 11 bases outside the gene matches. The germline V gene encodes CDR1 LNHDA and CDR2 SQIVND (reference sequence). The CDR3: CASSTLPGQEFGYTF. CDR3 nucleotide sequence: TGTGCCAGTAGTACATTACCGGGACAGGAATTTGGCTACACCTTC.

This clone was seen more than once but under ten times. This chain's CDR3 is CASSGGTGLHF. The DNA for the CDR3 is TGTGCCAGCAGTGGCGGGACAGGACTCCACTTT. The chain combines TRBV9 with TRBJ1-6; 8 nucleotides match TRBD1. Germline V gives CDR1 SGDLS, CDR2 YYNGEE. Germline trimming cut 5 bases from V and 16 bases from J; bases unmatched to any gene: 5. CDR3 length: 11 amino acids.

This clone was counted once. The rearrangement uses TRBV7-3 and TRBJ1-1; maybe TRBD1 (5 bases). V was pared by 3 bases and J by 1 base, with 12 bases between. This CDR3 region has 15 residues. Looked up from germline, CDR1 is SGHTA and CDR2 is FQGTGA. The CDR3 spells CASSFTWGSNTEAFF. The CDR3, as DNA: TGTGCCAGCAGCTTTACCTGGGGCTCGAACACTGAAGCTTTCTTT.

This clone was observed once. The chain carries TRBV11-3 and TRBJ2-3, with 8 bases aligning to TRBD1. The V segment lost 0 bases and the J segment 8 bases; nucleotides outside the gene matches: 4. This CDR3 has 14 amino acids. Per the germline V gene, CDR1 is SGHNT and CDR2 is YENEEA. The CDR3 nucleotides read TGTGCCAGCAGCTTAGACAGGGGGCAGGGTACGCAGTATTTT. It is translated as CASSLDRGQGTQYF. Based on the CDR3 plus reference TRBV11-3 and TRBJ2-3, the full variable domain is EAGVVQSPRYKIIEKKQPVAFWCNPISGHNTLYWYLQNLGQGPELLIRYENEEAVDDSQLPKDRFSAERLKGVDSTLKIQPAELGDSAVYLCASSLDRGQGTQYFGPGTRLTVL.

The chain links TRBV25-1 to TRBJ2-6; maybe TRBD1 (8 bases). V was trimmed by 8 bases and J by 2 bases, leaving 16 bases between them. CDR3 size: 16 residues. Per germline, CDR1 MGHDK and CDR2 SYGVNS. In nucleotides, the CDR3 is TGTGCCAGCTCTGACAGGGGAGGGACTGGGGCCAACGTCCTGACTTTC. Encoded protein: CASSDRGGTGANVLTF.